Sequencing of this TCR beta chain was carried out in a study of technical replicates of blood from a few donors. The CDR3 is 15 residues long. CDR1 and CDR2 (germline): MGHRA, YSYEKL. Trimming stripped 0 bases from V and 3 bases from J, with 9 bases between. Profiled with immunoSEQ multiplex PCR; TCRdb holds only in-frame clones, not every one. The sample holds about 80,000 clones; 80% to 95% are singletons and the top ten take 0.3% to 0.5%. The sequence was obtained from a human donor in good health. Sequencing was done on a sample of T cells isolated from PBMCs. The gene calls are TRBV4-1 and TRBJ2-1; no definite D call. The CDR3 bases are TGCGCCAGCAGCCAAGATTTGGCAGTCTACAATGAGCAGTTCTTC. Amino acids: CASSQDLAVYNEQFF.